These 19 T cell receptor beta chains came from one sample sequenced in a study of T cells in Graves' hyperthyroidism and ophthalmopathy. RNA transcripts yielded amplified TCR beta CDR3 regions. An initial round of RT-PCR targeting the TCR CDR3 relied on the HTBI primer set. A single record per CDR3 protein comes from TCRdb applying MiXCR to the multiplex PCR reads. Of some 270,000 distinct CDR3 sequences listed, about 14% are singletons. What was sequenced was blood. The receptors stem from a woman younger than 45 with Graves' hyperthyroidism that later progressed to Graves' ophthalmopathy.

This clonotype was picked up many times. The chain carries TRBV2 and TRBJ2-7; no clear D. This CDR3 has 12 residues. V was trimmed by 7 bases and J by 3 bases, leaving 10 bases between them. Germline-derived CDR1 and CDR2 are SNHLY and FYNNEI. This chain's CDR3 is CASKPLGYEQYF. CDR3 DNA: TGTGCCAGCAAGCCGTTGGGCTACGAGCAGTACTTC. The variable domain in full, with the rest retrieved from reference TRBV2 and TRBJ2-7, is EPEVTQTPSHQVTQMGQEVILRCVPISNHLYFYWYRQILGQKVEFLVSFYNNEISEKSEIFDDQFSVERPDGSNFTLKIRSTKLEDSAMYFCASKPLGYEQYFGPGTRLTVT.

The V gene is TRBV25-1, the J gene TRBJ1-4; D not resolved. CDR1 is MGHDK, CDR2 SYGVNS, per germline. V dropped 6 bases and J dropped 0 bases, with 5 bases sitting between them. The CDR3 has 13 residues. The CDR3 nucleotides are TGTGCCAGCAGGAATGCAACTAATGAAAAACTGTTTTTT. As protein: CASRNATNEKLFF.

In its sample, this clonotype was seen many times. V usage is TRBV28 and J usage is TRBJ1-4, with 8 bases that match TRBD1. There are 15 residues in the CDR3. Germline CDR1 and CDR2: MDHEN and SYDVKM. J lost 2 bases, V lost 6 bases, and 5 bases had no gene match. CDR3: CASRSRTGTNEKLFF. CDR3 coding DNA: TGTGCCAGCAGGTCCAGGACAGGGACTAATGAAAAACTGTTTTTT.

This clonotype was counted once. The chain carries TRBV7-2 and TRBJ1-5; D unresolved. CDR3 size: 15 residues. The germline CDR1 and CDR2 sequences are SGHTA and FQGNSA. V was shortened by 3 bases and J by 4 bases, with 13 bases between the two germline ends. The CDR3 is CASSFGTLGNQPQHF. In nucleotides, the CDR3 is TGTGCCAGCAGCTTCGGCACCCTAGGTAATCAGCCCCAGCATTTT.

Points on this clonotype: A much larger clone differs from this one at a single base, so this may be a read error. This chain links TRBV12-3 or TRBV12-4 with TRBJ2-7, with D possibly matching TRBD1 (7 bases). The CDR3 runs 13 residues. V lost 7 bases, J lost 3 bases, and 13 bases lay in between. For the CDR3, the DNA is TGTGCCAGCACCAATCAGGGGGGCTACGAGCAGTACTTC. Protein sequence: CASTNQGGYEQYF.

This clonotype has a count of ten or more. The genes are TRBV27 and TRBJ2-3; no firm D call. The CDR3 totals 16 residues. CDR1 and CDR2 from the germline V gene are MNHEY and SMNVEV (reference sequence). V was cut by 4 bases and J by 3 bases, with 17 bases left in between. This CDR3 reads CASSSPHLRNTDTQYF. The CDR3 DNA sequence: TGTGCCAGCAGTTCCCCCCATCTGAGGAATACAGATACGCAGTATTTT.

The chain links TRBV11-2 to TRBJ2-2; no definite D call. Germline CDR1 reads SGHAT; CDR2 reads FQNNGV. The V and J ends lost 6 bases and 6 bases respectively, with 20 bases between them. This CDR3 is built from 16 residues. Written as DNA, the CDR3 is TGTGCCAGCAGAAATATCCGGGTCCTCCGCGCCGGGGAGCTGTTTTTT. This codes for CASRNIRVLRAGELFF.

In this sample, this clonotype turned up many times. The V and J genes are TRBV2 and TRBJ2-1; either TRBD1 or TRBD2 may supply D (5 bases each). Trimming pared 6 bases from V and 0 bases from J, leaving 9 bases between. The CDR3 contains 14 residues. The germline CDR1 and CDR2 sequences are SNHLY and FYNNEI. CDR3 nucleotides: TGTGCCAGCAGGAGGGGAAGCTCCTACAATGAGCAGTTCTTC. Protein: CASRRGSSYNEQFF.

V usage is TRBV9 and J usage is TRBJ2-1; 8 bases are a match to TRBD2. Germline V CDR1 and CDR2: SGDLS, YYNGEE. V shed 0 bases and J 5 bases; nucleotides not matched to a gene: 4. This CDR3 region has 15 residues. This CDR3 is CASSVGLASNNEQFF. DNA for the CDR3: TGTGCCAGCAGCGTAGGACTAGCGAGCAACAATGAGCAGTTCTTC.

The sample holds many counts of this clonotype. The chain combines TRBV12-3 or TRBV12-4 with TRBJ2-1, with D possibly being TRBD2 (6 bases). The V and J ends lost 6 bases and 6 bases respectively, with 21 bases between them. This CDR3 is 16 amino acids long. The CDR3, as DNA: TGTGCCAGCAGCCCCCTCCACCTAGCGAGGAGCAATGAGCAGTTCTTC. Its protein is CASSPLHLARSNEQFF.

The chain links TRBV14 to TRBJ2-7; TRBD2 aligns across 9 bases. With V trimmed by 0 bases and J by 4 bases, 10 bases remained unmatched. This CDR3 has 17 residues. Germline V gene data show CDR1 as SGHDN and CDR2 as FVKESK. The CDR3 coding sequence is TGTGCCAGCAGCCAAGATCTTGGCGGGAGGGGGACATACGAGCAGTACTTC. As protein: CASSQDLGGRGTYEQYF.

This clonotype was picked up many times. This chain connects TRBV12-3 or TRBV12-4 to TRBJ2-7, with a weak D call TRBD2 (5 bases). Trimming took 4 bases from V and 3 from J, leaving 19 bases between them. The CDR3 sequence is 16 residues long. CDR3 amino acids: CASSSVGSGVGYEQYF. In DNA form, the CDR3 reads TGTGCCAGCAGTTCGGTTGGCTCCGGGGTGGGCTACGAGCAGTACTTC.

This clonotype was recorded a few times. This chain joins TRBV5-5 and TRBJ1-1, with D possibly being TRBD1 (6 bases). The germline V gene encodes CDR1 SGHKS and CDR2 YYEKEE (reference sequence). V lost 3 bases, J lost 0 bases, and 15 bases lay in between. This CDR3 contains 16 residues. The CDR3 region is CASSSRDTAMNTEAFF. CDR3 DNA sequence: TGTGCCAGCAGCTCTCGGGACACCGCCATGAACACTGAAGCTTTCTTT.

This clonotype was seen many times. The V and J genes are TRBV12-3 or TRBV12-4 and TRBJ2-1; 11 bases match TRBD2. This CDR3 comprises 15 residues. The trim removed 7 bases at V and 8 bases at J, leaving 10 bases unmatched. The CDR3: CASTPSGRREHEQFF. The CDR3 DNA reads TGTGCCAGCACCCCTAGCGGGAGGAGGGAACATGAGCAGTTCTTC.

This clonotype was seen ten or more times. The rearrangement links TRBV14 to TRBJ2-6, with D unresolved. This CDR3 comprises 13 residues. Germline V gives CDR1 SGHDN, CDR2 FVKESK. The V end lost 6 bases, the J end lost 2 bases, and 5 bases lay between the germline ends. The CDR3 nucleotides are TGTGCCAGCAGGAAGACTGGGGCCAACGTCCTGACTTTC. This encodes CASRKTGANVLTF.

This clonotype was observed at least ten times. The V and J genes are TRBV7-9 and TRBJ2-1; no definite D call. The CDR3 totals 13 residues. CDR1 is SEHNR, CDR2 FQNEAQ, per germline (reference sequence). Trimming left V 2 bases short and J 4 bases short, with 6 bases between. This CDR3 is CASSLSRYNEQFF. In nucleotides, the CDR3 is TGTGCCAGCAGCTTATCCAGATACAATGAGCAGTTCTTC.

A single count supports this clonotype. This rearrangement joins TRBV25-1 to TRBJ1-1; 8 nucleotides match TRBD1. Germline lookup yields CDR1 MGHDK and CDR2 SYGVNS. The V segment lost 10 bases and the J segment 1 base; nucleotides outside the gene matches: 8. The CDR3 length is 14 residues. CDR3 protein: CATLQGAENTEAFF. DNA for the CDR3: TGTGCCACCCTTCAGGGGGCAGAGAACACTGAAGCTTTCTTT.

This clonotype showed up many times. V gene TRBV3-1 combines with J gene TRBJ2-7, with D perhaps matching TRBD2 (5 bases). The germline V gene encodes CDR1 LGHDT and CDR2 YNNKEL (reference sequence). The CDR3 extends over 15 amino acids. Trimming removed 0 bases from V and 6 bases from J, with 15 bases in between. Here the CDR3 reads CASSQDPAGGREQYF. The CDR3 bases are TGTGCCAGCAGCCAAGATCCGGCGGGTGGCCGCGAGCAGTACTTC.

This clonotype showed up many times. Germline is not matched at one junction end, which may reflect a read error. The chain joins TRBV7-2 to TRBJ2-3; TRBD2 aligns across 7 bases. CDR1 SGHTA and CDR2 FQGNSA come from the germline V gene. CDR3 size: 18 residues. The DNA for the CDR3 is TGTGCCAGCAGCTTAGAAGGGGCTAGCGGATATTACACACATACGCAGTATTTT. Translated, it gives CASSLEGASGYYTHTQYF.